This T cell receptor (beta chain) was identified in a study of blood T cell repertoires in COVID-19. After removal of 6 bases from V and 5 bases from J, the junction contained 8 bases not matched to a gene. The CDR3 is 15 amino acids. Germline lookup yields CDR1 SNHLY and CDR2 FYNNEI. As originally analysed: Reference gene primer amplification gave nucleated cell count estimates. The method was immunoSEQ multiplex PCR; TCRdb's version includes in-frame clones alone and lacks a portion of them. V and J calls and clone size are given by that table; D and trimming were obtained from the DNA. The sample yields 30,000 to 40,000 clones, about nine tenths seen once.

Sequencing was carried out using peripheral blood. The V call is TRBV2, the J call TRBJ1-1, with TRBD1 identical over 11 bases. The sequence derives from a human donor in a cohort sampled during active COVID-19. CDR3 DNA sequence: TGTGCCAGCAGCTTCGGACAGGGGGCGGTAACTGAAGCTTTCTTT. Residues: CASSFGQGAVTEAFF.